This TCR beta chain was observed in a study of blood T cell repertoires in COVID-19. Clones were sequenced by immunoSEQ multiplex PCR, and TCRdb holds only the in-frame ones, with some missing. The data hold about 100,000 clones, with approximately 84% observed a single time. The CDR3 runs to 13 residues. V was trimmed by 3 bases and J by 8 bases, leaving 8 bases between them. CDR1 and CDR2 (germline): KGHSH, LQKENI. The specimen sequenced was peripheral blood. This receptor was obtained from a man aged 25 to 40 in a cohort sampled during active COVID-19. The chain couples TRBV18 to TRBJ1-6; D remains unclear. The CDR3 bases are TGTGCCAGCTCACCGGCGAGGGATTCACCCCTCCACTTT. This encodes CASSPARDSPLHF.